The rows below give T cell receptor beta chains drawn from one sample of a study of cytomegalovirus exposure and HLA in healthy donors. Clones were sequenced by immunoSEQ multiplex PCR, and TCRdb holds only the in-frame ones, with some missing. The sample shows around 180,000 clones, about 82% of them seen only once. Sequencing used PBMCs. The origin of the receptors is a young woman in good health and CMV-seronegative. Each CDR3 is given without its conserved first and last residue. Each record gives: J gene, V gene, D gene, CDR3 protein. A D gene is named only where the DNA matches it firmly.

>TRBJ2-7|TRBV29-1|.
SVEEGTPEQY
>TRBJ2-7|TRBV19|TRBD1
ASSSGTGTHEQY
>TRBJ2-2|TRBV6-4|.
ASSDPRGSGELF
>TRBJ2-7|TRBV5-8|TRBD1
ASSHTTGTSYEQY
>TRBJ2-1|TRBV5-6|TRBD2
ASTRRASGAYNEQF
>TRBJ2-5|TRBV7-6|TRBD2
ASSLKRGGVETQY
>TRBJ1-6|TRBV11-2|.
ASSSDPTSTGLNSPLH
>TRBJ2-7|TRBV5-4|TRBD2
ASSLSSGRFHEQY
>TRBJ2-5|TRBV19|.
ASSIGNSPNQETQY
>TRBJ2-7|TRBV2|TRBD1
ASLKDRAIYEQY
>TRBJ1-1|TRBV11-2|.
ASSLRVTGNTEAF
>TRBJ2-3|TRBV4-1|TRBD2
ASSQGGGGADTQY
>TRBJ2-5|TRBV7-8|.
ASSLDLGGETQY
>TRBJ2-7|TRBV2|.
ASIGLAVSHEQY